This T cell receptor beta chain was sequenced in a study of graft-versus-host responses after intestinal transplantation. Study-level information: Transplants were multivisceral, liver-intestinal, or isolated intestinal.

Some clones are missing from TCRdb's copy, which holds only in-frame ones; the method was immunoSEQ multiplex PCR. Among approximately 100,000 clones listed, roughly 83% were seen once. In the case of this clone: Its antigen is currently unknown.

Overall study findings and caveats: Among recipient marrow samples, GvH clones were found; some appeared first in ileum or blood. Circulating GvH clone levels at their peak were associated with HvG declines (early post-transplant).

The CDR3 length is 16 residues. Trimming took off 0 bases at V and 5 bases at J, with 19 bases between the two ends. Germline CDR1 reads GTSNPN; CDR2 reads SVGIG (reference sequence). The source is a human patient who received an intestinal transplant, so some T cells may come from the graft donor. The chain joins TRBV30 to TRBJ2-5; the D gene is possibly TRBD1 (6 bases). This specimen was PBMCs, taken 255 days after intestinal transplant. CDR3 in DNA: TGTGCCTGGAGTGTCCTTAGGGGAACAGGGTGGGAGACCCAGTACTTC. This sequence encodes CAWSVLRGTGWETQYF.